Below, 31 T cell receptor beta chains from the same sample are listed, as sequenced in a study of blood T cell repertoires in COVID-19. Sequencing was performed with immunoSEQ multiplex PCR; in TCRdb, only in-frame clones are kept and a portion is missing. The table has roughly 230,000 clones, 90% seen once; the top ten hold about 2%. The sequenced material came from peripheral blood. These receptors originate from a woman aged 55 to 70 with COVID-19, enrolled during active disease.

The CDR3 loop reads CASSLSGTGTYGYTF. The DNA for the CDR3 is TGTGCCAGCAGCTTAAGCGGGACAGGGACCTATGGCTACACCTTC. The rearrangement links TRBV7-3 to TRBJ1-2; TRBD1 matches at 9 bases. The CDR3 contains 15 residues. CDR1 and CDR2 (germline): SGHTA, FQGTGA. Unmatched junction bases numbered 4, after V lost 1 base and J lost 4 bases. The full variable domain, rest sourced from reference TRBV7-3 and TRBJ1-2, is GAGVSQTPSNKVTEKGKYVELRCDPISGHTALYWYRQSLGQGPEFLIYFQGTGAADDSGLPNDRFFAVRPEGSVSTLKIQRTERGDSAVYLCASSLSGTGTYGYTFGSGTRLTVV.

The V gene is TRBV3-1 (or the pseudogene TRBV3-2), the J gene TRBJ2-7, with D possibly TRBD2 on 5 matching bases. Trimming cost V 1 base and J 3 bases, with 13 bases left between them. Germline CDR1 and CDR2: LGHDT and YNNKEL (reference sequence). The CDR3 loop spans 15 amino acids. CDR3 in DNA: TGTGCCAGCAGCCAAGGGGGAGCCAGAGGCTACGAGCAGTACTTC. Protein sequence: CASSQGGARGYEQYF.

This sequence joins TRBV7-2 and TRBJ1-3; D might be TRBD1 (6 bases). From germline, CDR1 is SGHTA and CDR2 FQGNSA. The length of the CDR3 is 17 residues. Trimming left V 5 bases short and J 0 bases short, with 17 bases between. Here the CDR3 DNA reads TGTGCCAGCAGCCCTGTAGGGGACACCCACTCTGGAAACACCATATATTTT. This encodes CASSPVGDTHSGNTIYF.

The chain is built from TRBV4-1 and TRBJ1-6; D call uncertain. The CDR3 is 18 amino acids. From germline, CDR1 is MGHRA and CDR2 YSYEKL. The V end was cut by 5 bases, the J end by 7 bases, with 24 bases between. The CDR3 here is CASSYRPGLRTLNSPLHF. CDR3 nucleotides: TGCGCCAGCAGCTACCGACCAGGACTCAGAACCCTAAATTCACCCCTCCACTTT.

This chain links TRBV5-1 with TRBJ1-5, with a possible D match to TRBD1 (5 bases). Germline values: CDR1 SGHRS, CDR2 YFSETQ. V lost 4 bases to trimming and J lost 10 bases, with 21 bases between them. The length of the CDR3 is 15 residues. The CDR3 loop reads CASSLGPGQGIPQHF. DNA of the CDR3: TGCGCCAGCAGCCTAGGCCCAGGACAAGGGATTCCCCAGCATTTT.

The V and J genes are TRBV6-2 or TRBV6-3 and TRBJ1-2; 8 bases align to TRBD1. Germline CDR1 reads MNHEY; CDR2 reads SVGEGT. With 6 bases clipped from V and 2 bases from J, the junction kept 11 bases outside the gene matches. The CDR3 runs to 16 residues. The CDR3 protein is CASSSRDRPRNYGYTF. CDR3 DNA sequence: TGTGCCAGCAGCTCTAGGGACAGGCCCCGAAACTATGGCTACACCTTC.

The chain employs TRBV11-2 and TRBJ1-2; tentative D call: TRBD1 (6 bases). Germline V gene data show CDR1 as SGHAT and CDR2 as FQNNGV. CDR3 length: 15 amino acids. V was trimmed by 0 bases and J by 4 bases, leaving 12 bases between them. This CDR3 is CASSLEGAPSYGYTF. The CDR3 DNA sequence: TGTGCCAGCAGCTTAGAGGGGGCCCCATCCTATGGCTACACCTTC.

Of note for this clone: Other DNA sequences of this sample code for an identical CDR3. This chain uses TRBV11-2 with TRBJ1-2; 11 positions agree with TRBD1. The CDR3 length is 15 residues. CDR1 SGHAT and CDR2 FQNNGV come from the germline V gene. V lost 1 base, J lost 5 bases, and 3 bases stayed unmatched. CDR3 protein: CASSLARDRGYGYTF. For the CDR3, the DNA is TGTGCCAGCAGCTTAGCTCGGGACAGGGGGTATGGCTACACCTTC.

V gene TRBV23-1 combines with J gene TRBJ1-1, with D tentatively TRBD1 (5 bases). TRBV23-1 is marked as an open reading frame, function uncertain. The V end lost 3 bases, the J end lost 2 bases, and 16 bases lay between the germline ends. This CDR3 comprises 16 residues. The CDR3 protein is CASSQSPGRGNTEAFF. DNA for the CDR3: TGCGCCAGCAGTCAGTCACCTGGGAGGGGCAACACTGAAGCTTTCTTT.

The V and J genes are TRBV27 and TRBJ1-5; D not certain. Germline V gene sequence: CDR1 MNHEY, CDR2 SMNVEV (reference sequence). Trimming left V 6 bases short and J 0 bases short, with 6 bases between. The CDR3 has 13 amino acids. The CDR3 DNA sequence: TGTGCCAGCAGCAGGTATAGCAATCAGCCCCAGCATTTT. This gives the protein CASSRYSNQPQHF.

The chain uses TRBV19 and TRBJ2-2, with 13 bases that match TRBD2. The CDR3 contains 17 residues. V was clipped by 4 bases and J by 0 bases; unmatched bases: 2. The V gene's germline CDR1 is LNHDA and CDR2 SQIVND (reference sequence). The CDR3 DNA reads TGTGCCAGTAGTACCACTAGCGGGGGGGCGAACACCGGGGAGCTGTTTTTT. Protein product: CASSTTSGGANTGELFF.

This clone showed up just once. The genes are TRBV19 and TRBJ2-7; 7 bases are shared with TRBD1. The V gene's germline CDR1 is LNHDA and CDR2 SQIVND (reference sequence). The CDR3 is made up of 14 amino acids. The V segment lost 5 bases and the J segment 2 bases; nucleotides outside the gene matches: 6. CDR3 residues: CASSAAGGPYEQYF. The CDR3 DNA is TGTGCCAGTAGTGCCGCAGGGGGTCCCTACGAGCAGTACTTC.

The chain combines TRBV27 with TRBJ1-3; D perhaps matches TRBD1 (6 bases). V was shortened by 3 bases and J by 2 bases, with 11 bases between the two germline ends. The CDR3 is made up of 15 amino acids. Germline CDR1 reads MNHEY; CDR2 reads SMNVEV (reference sequence). DNA of the CDR3: TGTGCCAGCAGTTTCACAGGGATCACTGGAAACACCATATATTTT. The encoded protein is CASSFTGITGNTIYF.

This clone has just a few counts. The CDR3 DNA reads TGTGCCAGCAGCAAACCTTCCCCGGCGGGAGCTTTCTTT. This translates into CASSKPSPAGAFF. This chain links TRBV21-1 with TRBJ1-1. TRBV21-1 is a recognized pseudogene. CDR3 size: 13 residues.

This chain joins TRBV6-2 or TRBV6-3 and TRBJ2-5, with a possible D match to TRBD1 (6 bases). The CDR3 runs 13 residues. V was cut by 5 bases and J by 5 bases, with 12 bases left in between. Germline lookup yields CDR1 MNHEY and CDR2 SVGEGT. This CDR3 reads CASSKQGYETQYF. The CDR3 DNA follows: TGTGCCAGCAGTAAACAGGGATACGAGACCCAGTACTTC.

The V and J genes are TRBV5-1 and TRBJ2-7, with TRBD1 matching over 7 bases. Germline V gene sequence: CDR1 SGHRS, CDR2 YFSETQ. This CDR3 has 14 residues. V dropped 4 bases and J dropped 1; count of bases not matched to a gene: 5. CDR3 coding DNA: TGCGCCAGCAGCCTCGGGACAGATTCCTACGAGCAGTACTTC. It translates to CASSLGTDSYEQYF.

The chain has TRBV30 and TRBJ1-2; 7 bases line up with TRBD1. This CDR3 has 13 amino acids. In germline, CDR1 is GTSNPN, CDR2 SVGIG (reference sequence). With 3 bases clipped from V and 7 bases from J, the junction kept 8 bases outside the gene matches. In DNA, the CDR3 is TGTGCCTGGAGCTACAGACAGGGCGGTGGCTACACCTTC. Amino acids: CAWSYRQGGGYTF.

The gene calls are TRBV5-5 and TRBJ2-7, with no clear D. This CDR3 has 16 residues. Germline assignment: CDR1 SGHKS and CDR2 YYEKEE (reference sequence). V shed 2 bases and J shed 3 bases, with 18 bases lying between them. Here the CDR3 reads CASSFGPYRSGYEQYF. CDR3 nucleotides: TGTGCCAGCAGCTTTGGGCCCTATCGGTCCGGCTACGAGCAGTACTTC. Full variable domain (remainder filled in from reference TRBV5-5 and TRBJ2-7): DAGVTQSPTHLIKTRGQQVTLRCSPISGHKSVSWYQQVLGQGPQFIFQYYEKEERGRGNFPDRFSARQFPNYSSELNVNALLLGDSALYLCASSFGPYRSGYEQYFGPGTRLTVT.

A few counts support this clone. V is TRBV10-3 and J is TRBJ1-3; 10 bases align to TRBD1. Germline V gene data show CDR1 as ENHRY and CDR2 as SYGVKD. V lost 3 bases, J lost 3 bases, and 14 bases stayed unmatched. The CDR3 sequence is 19 residues long. The CDR3 DNA follows: TGTGCCATCAGTGACTACCGGACAGGGGGGGGTATAAGTGGAAACACCATATATTTT. This gives the protein CAISDYRTGGGISGNTIYF.

This clone was seen only once. The chain has TRBV5-6 and TRBJ2-7, with D tentatively TRBD1 (5 bases). This CDR3 region has 13 residues. In germline, CDR1 is SGHDT, CDR2 YYEEEE. The ends were cut back, 1 base at V and 5 bases at J, with 10 bases in the middle. The CDR3 nucleotides read TGTGCCAGCAGCTTGTTCGACAGAAACGAGCAGTACTTC. Translated, it gives CASSLFDRNEQYF.

The chain links TRBV15 to TRBJ2-5, with a tentative D call TRBD2 (5 bases). Germline CDR1 reads LNHNV; CDR2 reads YYDKDF (reference sequence). The ends were cut back, 1 base at V and 7 bases at J, with 13 bases in the middle. This CDR3 has 14 amino acids. The CDR3 DNA is TGTGCCACCAGCAGAGGTACAGCGGTAGGGACCCAGTACTTC. Amino acids: CATSRGTAVGTQYF.

The chain carries TRBV18 and TRBJ2-5; 10 bases align to TRBD1. With 2 bases clipped from V and 1 base from J, the junction kept 7 bases outside the gene matches. The germline CDR1 and CDR2 sequences are KGHSH and LQKENI. The CDR3 length is 17 residues. The CDR3 DNA sequence: TGTGCCAGCTCACCATACGGGACAGGGGCACCCCAAGAGACCCAGTACTTC. It translates to CASSPYGTGAPQETQYF.

This chain connects TRBV6-2 or TRBV6-3 to TRBJ2-7; weak D call: TRBD2 (5 bases). CDR1 and CDR2 (germline): MNHEY, SVGEGT. Between the trimmed V and J ends, which lost 2 bases and 6 bases, there was a span of 14 bases. This CDR3 spans 14 amino acids. The CDR3 DNA sequence: TGTGCCAGCAGTTACGGAATTAGGAGGAGCGAGCAGTACTTC. This gives the protein CASSYGIRRSEQYF.

The chain recombines TRBV5-1 with TRBJ2-5; D may be TRBD2 (5 bases). Trimming left V 2 bases short and J 0 bases short, with 8 bases between. Germline V gene data show CDR1 as SGHRS and CDR2 as YFSETQ. The CDR3 extends over 14 amino acids. The DNA for the CDR3 is TGCGCCAGCAGCTTTGGAGGTTACCAAGAGACCCAGTACTTC. This translates into CASSFGGYQETQYF.

The chain couples TRBV7-2 to TRBJ2-3; D might be TRBD2 (7 bases). V was trimmed by 2 bases and J by 3 bases, leaving 24 bases between them. This CDR3 has 19 residues. Germline loops: CDR1 SGHTA, CDR2 FQGNSA. CDR3 bases: TGTGCCAGCAGCTTAAGGAGGAGGGGGGGGCATATCGGGACAGATACGCAGTATTTT. It translates to CASSLRRRGGHIGTDTQYF.

Details on this clone: This specimen includes other DNA sequences encoding the same CDR3. The chain recombines TRBV5-1 with TRBJ2-1, with D perhaps matching TRBD2 (6 bases). Trimming removed 2 bases from V and 7 bases from J, with 10 bases in between. Germline CDR1 and CDR2: SGHRS and YFSETQ. The CDR3 sequence is 13 residues long. CDR3 residues: CASSLSGGNEQFF. CDR3 DNA sequence: TGCGCCAGCAGCTTATCCGGGGGAAATGAGCAGTTCTTC.

This chain joins TRBV10-3 and TRBJ1-6, with TRBD1 matching 10 bases. The CDR3 is made up of 14 amino acids. Per germline, CDR1 ENHRY and CDR2 SYGVKD. The J segment lost 7 bases and the V segment lost 10 bases, leaving 7 bases of the junction unmatched. CDR3 in DNA: TGTGCCACCACCCGGGACAGGGGCAATTCACCCCTCCACTTT. Translating it yields CATTRDRGNSPLHF.

V usage is TRBV7-3 and J usage is TRBJ1-6; TRBD1 agrees at 8 bases. Germline V gene sequence: CDR1 SGHTA, CDR2 FQGTGA. V lost 5 bases and J lost 7; bases outside the gene matches: 4. The CDR3 contains 14 residues. This CDR3 is CASSLQGENSPLHF. CDR3 bases: TGTGCCAGCAGCCTACAGGGGGAAAATTCACCCCTCCACTTT.

V and J are TRBV4-1 and TRBJ2-5; D is uncertain. With 1 base removed from V and 0 bases from J, the gap between germline ends came to 6 bases. This CDR3 is 14 amino acids long. Germline lookup yields CDR1 MGHRA and CDR2 YSYEKL. Here the CDR3 reads CASSQGEYQETQYF. For the CDR3, the DNA is TGCGCCAGCAGCCAAGGAGAGTACCAAGAGACCCAGTACTTC.

The chain joins TRBV15 to TRBJ1-4, with a tentative D call TRBD1 (6 bases). In germline, CDR1 is LNHNV, CDR2 YYDKDF (reference sequence). The CDR3 runs 15 residues. V was clipped by 5 bases and J by 4 bases, with 14 bases between them. The CDR3 sequence is CATSGRQENNEKLFF. The CDR3, as DNA: TGTGCCACCAGCGGCCGACAGGAAAATAATGAAAAACTGTTTTTT.

This clone has a single count. The rearrangement uses TRBV7-9 and TRBJ1-3, with D uncertain. There are 16 residues in the CDR3. Trimming shortened V by 1 base and J by 0 bases, and 10 bases separated the two germline ends. CDR1 SEHNR and CDR2 FQNEAQ come from the germline V gene (reference sequence). The CDR3 DNA is TGTGCCAGCAGCTTAGAGGCAGGTTACTCTGGAAACACCATATATTTT. Encoded protein: CASSLEAGYSGNTIYF. Variable domain in full (rest from reference TRBV7-9 and TRBJ1-3): DTGVSQNPRHKITKRGQNVTFRCDPISEHNRLYWYRQTLGQGPEFLTYFQNEAQLEKSRLLSDRFSAERPKGSFSTLEIQRTEQGDSAMYLCASSLEAGYSGNTIYFGEGSWLTVV.